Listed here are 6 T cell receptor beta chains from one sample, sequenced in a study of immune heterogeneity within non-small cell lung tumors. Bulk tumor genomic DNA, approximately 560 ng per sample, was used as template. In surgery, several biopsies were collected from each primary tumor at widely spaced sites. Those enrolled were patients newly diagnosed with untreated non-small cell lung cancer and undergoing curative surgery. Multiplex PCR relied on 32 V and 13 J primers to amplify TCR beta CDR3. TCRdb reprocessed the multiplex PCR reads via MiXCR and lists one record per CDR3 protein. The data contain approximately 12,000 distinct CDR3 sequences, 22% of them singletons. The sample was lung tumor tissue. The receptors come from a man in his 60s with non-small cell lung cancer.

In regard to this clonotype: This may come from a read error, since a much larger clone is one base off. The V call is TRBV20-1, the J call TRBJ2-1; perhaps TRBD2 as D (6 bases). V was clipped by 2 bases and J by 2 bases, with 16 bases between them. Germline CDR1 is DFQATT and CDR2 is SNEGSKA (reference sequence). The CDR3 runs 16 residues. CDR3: CSARLPSEIPYNEQFF. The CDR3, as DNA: TGCAGTGCTAGATTGCCTAGCGAGATACCCTACAATGAGCAGTTCTTC.

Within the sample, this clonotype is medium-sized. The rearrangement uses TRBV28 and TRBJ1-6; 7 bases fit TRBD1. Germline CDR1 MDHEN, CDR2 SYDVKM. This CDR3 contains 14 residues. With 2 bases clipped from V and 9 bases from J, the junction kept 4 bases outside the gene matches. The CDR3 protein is CASSLLTGVSPLHF. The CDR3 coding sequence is TGTGCCAGCAGTTTACTAACAGGGGTTTCACCCCTCCACTTT.

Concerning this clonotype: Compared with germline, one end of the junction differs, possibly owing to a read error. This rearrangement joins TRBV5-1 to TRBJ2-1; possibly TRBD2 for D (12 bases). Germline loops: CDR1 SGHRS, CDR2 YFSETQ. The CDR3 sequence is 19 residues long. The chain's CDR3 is CASSSGTGGLAGGWNDQFF. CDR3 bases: TGCGCCAGCAGCTCGGGGACAGGGGGGCTAGCGGGAGGGTGGAATGATCAGTTCTTC.

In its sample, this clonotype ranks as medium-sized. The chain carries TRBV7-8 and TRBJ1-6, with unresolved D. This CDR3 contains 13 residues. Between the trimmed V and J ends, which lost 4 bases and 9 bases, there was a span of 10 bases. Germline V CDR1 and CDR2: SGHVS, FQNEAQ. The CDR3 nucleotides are TGTGCCAGCAGCTCGAAGGCTAGTTCACCCCTCCACTTT. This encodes CASSSKASSPLHF.

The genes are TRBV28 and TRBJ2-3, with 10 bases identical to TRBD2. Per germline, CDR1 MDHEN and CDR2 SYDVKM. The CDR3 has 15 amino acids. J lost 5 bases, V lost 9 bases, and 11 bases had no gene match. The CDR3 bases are TGTGCCAGAAGCGCCCTAGCGGGAGCTGGAGATACGCAGTATTTT. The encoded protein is CARSALAGAGDTQYF.

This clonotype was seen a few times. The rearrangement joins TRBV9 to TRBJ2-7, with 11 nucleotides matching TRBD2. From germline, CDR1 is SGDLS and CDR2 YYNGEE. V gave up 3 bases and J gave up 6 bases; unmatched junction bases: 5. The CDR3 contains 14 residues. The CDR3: CASSGGTSGLEQYF. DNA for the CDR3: TGTGCCAGCAGCGGGGGGACTAGCGGTCTCGAGCAGTACTTC.